This T cell receptor (beta chain) derives from a study of cytomegalovirus exposure and HLA in healthy donors (dated by TCRdb to the late 2010s). With respect to the entire study: In an earlier analysis of 587 of the donors, about 270 Gb of sequence data and approximately 120 million unique TCR beta sequences from some 170 million T cells were reported. Donor age, sex, ethnicity and CMV serostatus were compiled alongside the repertoire data. The number of typed donors differed by locus: about 620-640 for A, B, C, DRB1 and DQB1; about 520 for DQA1; approximately 600 for DPA1; and about 470 for DPB1. Rather than using new phenotypic data, the later analysis identified candidate immune exposures from TCR beta sequences and from how often those sequences occurred across donors. In addition to the first cohort of 666 subjects, a separate validation cohort of over 90 different subjects was used. Because of strong linkage in the cohort, a few DR-DQ haplotypes were treated as single units for association and clustering. Among the roughly 390 genotyped donors, about 85% belonged to the genetic ancestry cluster associated with self-reported Caucasian donors. Across approximately 400 genotyped donors of the cohort, an average of about 240,000 unique TCR beta nucleotide sequences per donor were sequenced, and roughly a sixth of those sequences were non-productive. All discovery cohort repertoires had been generated on a single sequencing platform. A later genetic analysis used genome-wide SNP genotypes for 398 of the 666 donors, treating that subset as a discovery cohort. The study aimed to test whether signatures of past pathogen exposure could be identified by cataloging public T cell receptors. In an earlier analysis of roughly 600 of the donors, high-throughput TCR beta sequencing was used to judge whether each TCR beta V gene segment behaved as functional or pseudogenic. To predict cytomegalovirus infection status, the study combined high-throughput TCR immunosequencing, statistical association of individual TCRs with disease status, and machine learning. An early release that covered about 600 HLA-typed donors contained about 300 gigabases of sequencing data and some 87 million unique TCR sequences. HLA typing included class I and class II loci at four-digit resolution. A later analysis re-analyzed previously published TCR beta repertoires from hundreds of donors and added high-resolution HLA genotyping to study TCR occurrence patterns. The study profiled the T cell repertoires of fewer than 850 subjects by immunosequencing and related them to cytomegalovirus serostatus. Results and caveats for the whole study, not just this receptor: Most TCR sequences were observed very rarely across donors, whereas some public TCRs were present in many individuals. The 87-base-pair reads could not distinguish some IMGT-functional V segments, including TRBV6-2 and TRBV6-3, so those segments were excluded. A group of highly shared sequence variants was considered likely to be a technical artifact of the sequencing pipeline. A few of the identified cytomegalovirus-associated TCR beta chains were confirmed in vitro to be specific for cytomegalovirus antigens. The presence/absence analyses assumed that sequencing depth was roughly uniform across donors, and that assumption may not be true. According to a later analysis, parvovirus B19, influenza, CMV and Epstein-Barr virus appeared linked to several top co-occurrence clusters. The earlier analysis of 587 of the donors excluded 15 to 20 rarely observed V segments, including chromosome 9 orphons, because counts were too low. Assigning TCR associations to individual alleles was difficult when HLA alleles, especially DR and DQ, strongly co-occurred. The cohort was sequenced for TCR beta chains only, and without alpha or paired-chain data the features that could be detected were limited. An association between a missense DCLRE1C variant and V-gene and J-gene trimming of TCR beta chains was found in a later genetic analysis and replicated in an independent cohort. Linkage disequilibrium might explain the correlated functional status among segregating V segments, but an unknown experimental factor could not be excluded. HLA typing was unavailable for some donors at each locus, so association tests used only the typed subset. The classifier was reported to diagnose cytomegalovirus status with high specificity and sensitivity in both the original and validation cohorts. A later analysis found that HLA-associated TCR beta chains were more clonally expanded and had lower generation probabilities than equally common non-associated chains. According to a later analysis, most CMV-associated TCR beta chains appeared to be HLA-restricted, and the HLA associations seemed to be driven largely by CMV exposure. For the cohort, immune exposure information was limited to CMV serostatus. It was suggested by the authors that the approach could potentially be generalized to other disease states and immunological phenotypes. A total of roughly 160 TCR beta chains were listed by the study as associated with cytomegalovirus. In a later analysis, around 17,000 TCR beta sequences were associated with specific HLA alleles at a false discovery rate of 0.05. In an earlier analysis of roughly 560 of the donors, most TCR beta V segments were observed in productive rearrangements about 90% or about 30% of the time, broadly matching IMGT annotations. In a later analysis, the rate of TCR association differed among HLA loci, with DRB1 alleles having the most associated TCRs and HLA-C alleles having the fewest. According to a later genetic analysis, donors in an Asian-associated ancestry cluster had fewer N-insertions in productive TCRs than the roughly 670-donor mean. A further reported finding was that TCR beta sequences accurately predicted the HLA-A and HLA-B alleles for most subjects in the first cohort.

The cohort was made up of 500 to 800 healthy bone marrow donors. At the time of sampling, every cohort member was nominally healthy, though immune exposures that went unrecorded were likely present. The donor was CMV seronegative and was included in the group of over 300 seronegative cohort members. A peripheral blood sample was collected from each donor, and TCR beta sequencing was performed on peripheral blood mononuclear cells. Genomic DNA extraction from the blood cell samples was performed with the Qiagen DNeasy Blood Extraction Kit. Libraries came from the immunoSEQ multiplex PCR assay. For the multiplex PCR, a mixture combining 60 forward primers for TCR Vbeta segments and 13 reverse primers for TCR Jbeta segments was used. The CDR3 region of rearranged TCR beta genes was amplified from genomic DNA with a multiplex PCR assay. Amplified TCR beta libraries were sequenced as 87-base-pair reads on the Illumina HiSeq System. The original pipeline was this. A later analysis counted about 80 million unique TCR beta chains across the 690 or so repertoires, and 9 million to 14 million of these chains were shared by at least two donors. Raw reads were error-corrected and collapsed into unique sequences with a nearest-neighbor algorithm that merged closely related sequences to remove PCR and sequencing errors. Alignment of CDR3 sequences to IMGT reference sequences was used to assign V, D and J gene segments. For a sequence to be retained, a match of at least six nucleotides to both a V gene segment and a J gene segment was required. Rearrangements were classified as productive when the CDR3 lacked stop codons and remained in frame with V and J, and all other rearrangements were classified as non-productive. CDR3 was defined by IMGT convention, running from the second conserved V-encoded cysteine to the conserved J-encoded phenylalanine. The earlier analysis of approximately 590 of the donors excluded any sequence lacking an unambiguous match to a single V gene segment. An earlier analysis of fewer than 650 of the donors classified V segments as functional when productive rearrangements were above 56.7% and as segregating when the standard deviation between donors was above 5%. To diagnose cytomegalovirus status from the catalog of TCR beta chain sequences, a statistical classification framework was built. V and J gene assignment, in a later analysis, came from comparing TCR nucleotide sequences with IMGT/GENE-DB human TR gene sequences. Using the TCRdist pipeline, a later analysis assigned CDR3 sequences along with most-parsimonious VDJ recombination scenarios. In a later analysis, each TCR beta chain was defined by its CDR3 amino acid sequence together with its V-gene family, and reads lacking a unique V-gene family were excluded. In a later analysis, around 650 highly shared, low-generation-probability nucleotide sequences were removed to address suspected cross-contamination and a sequencing artifact. For each public chain, a later analysis derived a clonal expansion index from normalized ranks of inferred template counts within each repertoire. Generation probabilities in a later analysis came from a VDJ recombination model fitted to out-of-frame rearrangements, and those results were checked against IGoR. In a later analysis, TCR-TCR, TCR-HLA and TCR-CMV co-occurrence was scored with hypergeometric tests, and a repertoire-size bias correction was applied to TCR pairs. A later analysis estimated false discovery rates by permuting HLA or CMV assignments 20 times. A later analysis grouped co-occurring TCRs with DBSCAN, adding TCRdist sequence similarity when clustering within HLA-allele-positive subsets. For co-occurrence clustering, repertoires with fewer than 30,000 or more than 120,000 public chains were excluded, along with four or five repertoires with anomalous nucleotide sharing. This is the immuneACCESS table as TCRdb keeps it, with only in-frame sequences that have V and J called. A part of the clones is gone; compared with another copy, unresolved V genes explain less than half, and the rest is unexplained. V, J and clone size reflect that table, while D and trimming were determined from the DNA. In all, the sample holds roughly 250,000 clones, and 80% of those were seen once. The ten largest clones add up to over 0.3% of the sample.

Germline trimming: 3 bases from V, 6 bases from J; junction bases outside gene matches: 9. CDR1 SQVTM and CDR2 ANQGSEA are derived from the germline V gene. Spanning cysteine to phenylalanine, the CDR3 consists of 14 amino acids. The sequence is cut down to CDR3 DNA, 42 bases in frame from base 1. A word on this clone: The clone's antigen remains unknown. The input lacks base qualities; no much larger clone sits a single base away.

The sequence was collected from a girl under 10 years old in good health and CMV-seronegative. The sequencing input was PBMCs. The chain is made from TRBV29-1 and TRBJ2-7; the central 9 bases match TRBD2. Read as DNA, the sequence is TGCAGCGTTGATAGCGGGAGTGCGTTGCCCGAGCAGTACTTC. This sequence encodes CSVDSGSALPEQYF.